Sequencing of this TCR beta chain was carried out in a study of shared clonotypes between healthy human individuals. The wider study: CD8 memory received one plate per donor, CD8 naive two, CD4 memory three and CD4 naive three.

Concerning this clone: No antigen is known for it.

The protocol was immunoSEQ multiplex PCR, while the TCRdb copy is restricted to in-frame clones and leaves out a portion. This sample has some 300,000 clones, with over 70% found just once. This CDR3 comprises 16 residues. V shed 1 base, J shed 2 bases, and the junction held 6 bases outside the gene matches. The germline gives CDR1 SGHTA, CDR2 FQGNSA. General study points: Donors were few, which limited the genetic and exposure-history diversity represented.

The chain uses TRBV7-2 and TRBJ2-7; 9 bases are a match to TRBD2. Sequenced sample: memory CD4+ T cells sorted from blood. Subset described: CD45RA-negative fraction. The origin of this receptor is a man aged 25-40 years in good health. CDR3 in DNA: TGTGCCAGCAGCTTAGTCGGAGCGGGAGGTGCCTACGAGCAGTACTTC. As protein: CASSLVGAGGAYEQYF.